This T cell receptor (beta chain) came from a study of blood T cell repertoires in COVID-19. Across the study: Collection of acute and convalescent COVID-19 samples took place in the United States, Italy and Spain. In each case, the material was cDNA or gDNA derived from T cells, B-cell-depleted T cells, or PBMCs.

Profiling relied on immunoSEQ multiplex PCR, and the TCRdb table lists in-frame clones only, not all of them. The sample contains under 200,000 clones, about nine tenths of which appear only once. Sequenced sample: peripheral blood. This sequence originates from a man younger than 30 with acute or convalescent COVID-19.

Here the CDR3 DNA reads TGTGCCAGCAGCTACAGGGGGTTGAACACTGAAGCTTTCTTT. As protein: CASSYRGLNTEAFF. The chain links TRBV7-9 to TRBJ1-1; 8 nucleotides agree with TRBD1. Looked up from germline, CDR1 is SEHNR and CDR2 is FQNEAQ (reference sequence). The CDR3 length is 14 residues. V lost 4 bases, J lost 0 bases, and 1 base stayed unmatched.